The sequence of this T cell receptor (beta chain) was determined in a study of human T cells and chemical hapten exposure. On the study more broadly: TCR yields per sample varied mostly from small pooled library volume differences.

TCRdb reprocessed the RACE reads via MiXCR and lists one record per CDR3 protein. The profile covers about 250,000 distinct CDR3 sequences, with about 7.7% appearing a single time and roughly 1.2% taken by the ten largest. In this sample, this clonotype turned up many times. The CDR3 is 12 amino acids. Germline V gene sequence: CDR1 MNHNY, CDR2 SVGAGI (reference sequence). V was clipped by 2 bases and J by 6 bases, with 7 bases between them. Time point denoted: pre-sensitization, week 0. As to treatment: therapeutic diphenylcyclopropenone sensitization with weekly scalp DPC. This sample comprised whole blood, obtained in connection with sensitization to the hapten diphenylcyclopropenone (DPC). This chain links TRBV6-6 with TRBJ1-1; D unresolved. This clonotype originated in a man aged 18 to 35 with alopecia areata. Some clones in this sample may be carry-over from other donors' samples. This CDR3 is CASSYGGAEAFF. In DNA form, the CDR3 reads TGTGCCAGCAGTTACGGCGGTGCTGAAGCTTTCTTT.